This TCR beta chain was recorded in a study of OX40 agonist ivuxolimab in advanced cancers. Study summary: At approximately 80% male, the cohort had a mean age of around 56 years, ranging from roughly 23 to 80. Eligibility admitted prior anti-PD-1, anti-PD-L1 or anti-CTLA-4 therapy; 30% to 40% had some.

Clones were read by immunoSEQ multiplex PCR, and TCRdb kept only the in-frame ones, dropping some. In the table there are tens of thousands of clones, 75% to 90% of which are singletons. Drawing of blood for sampling happened at baseline, at cycle 4 day 1, and at cycle 7 day 1. The sequence derives from an adult with an advanced solid tumor such as melanoma, head and neck, liver or kidney cancer. This specimen was CD4+ or CD8+ T cells sorted from blood, taken in a trial of the OX40 agonist ivuxolimab.

CDR3 residues: CASAPGQGYEQYF. DNA of the CDR3: TGTGCCAGCGCCCCGGGGCAGGGCTACGAGCAGTACTTC. This sequence joins TRBV27 and TRBJ2-7; tentatively, D is TRBD1 or TRBD2 (5 bases each). This CDR3 is built from 13 residues. Germline CDR1 reads MNHEY; CDR2 reads SMNVEV (reference sequence). V lost 8 bases and J lost 3, with 14 bases in between.